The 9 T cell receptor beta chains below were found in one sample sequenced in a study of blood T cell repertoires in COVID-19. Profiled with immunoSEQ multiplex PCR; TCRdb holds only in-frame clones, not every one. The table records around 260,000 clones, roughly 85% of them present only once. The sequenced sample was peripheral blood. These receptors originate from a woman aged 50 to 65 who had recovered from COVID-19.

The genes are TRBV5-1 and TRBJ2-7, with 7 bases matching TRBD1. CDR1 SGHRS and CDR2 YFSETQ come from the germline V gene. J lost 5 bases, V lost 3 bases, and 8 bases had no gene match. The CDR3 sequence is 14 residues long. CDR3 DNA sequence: TGCGCCAGCAGCTCCCGACAGGGTCTCGACGAGCAGTACTTC. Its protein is CASSSRQGLDEQYF.

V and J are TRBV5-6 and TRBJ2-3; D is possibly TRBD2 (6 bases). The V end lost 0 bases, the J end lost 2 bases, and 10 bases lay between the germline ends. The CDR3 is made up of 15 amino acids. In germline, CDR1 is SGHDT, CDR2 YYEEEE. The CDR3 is CASSLVRGPTDTQYF. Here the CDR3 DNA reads TGTGCCAGCAGCTTGGTGCGGGGACCCACAGATACGCAGTATTTT.

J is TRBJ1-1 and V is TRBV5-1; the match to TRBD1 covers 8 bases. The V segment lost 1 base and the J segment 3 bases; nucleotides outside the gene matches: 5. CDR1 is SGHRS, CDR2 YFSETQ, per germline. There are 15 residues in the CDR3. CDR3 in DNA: TGCGCCAGCAGCTTGACAGGGGGTCGGGACACTGAAGCTTTCTTT. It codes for CASSLTGGRDTEAFF.

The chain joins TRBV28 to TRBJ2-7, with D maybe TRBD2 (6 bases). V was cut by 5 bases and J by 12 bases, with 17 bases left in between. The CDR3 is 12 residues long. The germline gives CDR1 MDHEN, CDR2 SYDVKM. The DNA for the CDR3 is TGTGCCAGCAGTCCCCACCGACTAGGATGGTACTTC. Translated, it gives CASSPHRLGWYF.

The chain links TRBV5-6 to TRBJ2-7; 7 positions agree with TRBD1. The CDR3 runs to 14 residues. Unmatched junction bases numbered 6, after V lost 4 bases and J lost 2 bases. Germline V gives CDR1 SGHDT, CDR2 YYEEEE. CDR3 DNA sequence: TGTGCCAGCAGCCCGGACAGGAGGCCCTACGAGCAGTACTTC. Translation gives CASSPDRRPYEQYF.

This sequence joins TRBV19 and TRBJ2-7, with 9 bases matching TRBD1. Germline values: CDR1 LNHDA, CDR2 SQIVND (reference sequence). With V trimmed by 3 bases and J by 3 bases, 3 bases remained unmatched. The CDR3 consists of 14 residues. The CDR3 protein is CASSMATGGYEQYF. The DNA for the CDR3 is TGTGCCAGTAGTATGGCGACAGGGGGCTACGAGCAGTACTTC. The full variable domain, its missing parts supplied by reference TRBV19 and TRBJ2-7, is DGGITQSPKYLFRKEGQNVTLSCEQNLNHDAMYWYRQDPGQGLRLIYYSQIVNDFQKGDIAEGYSVSREKKESFPLTVTSAQKNPTAFYLCASSMATGGYEQYFGPGTRLTVT.

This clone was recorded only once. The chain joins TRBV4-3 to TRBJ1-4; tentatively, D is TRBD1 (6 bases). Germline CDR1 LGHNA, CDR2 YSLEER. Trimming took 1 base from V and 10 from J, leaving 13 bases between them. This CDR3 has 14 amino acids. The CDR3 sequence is CASSQVFGGAKLFF. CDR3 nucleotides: TGCGCCAGCAGCCAAGTTTTTGGGGGCGCAAAACTGTTTTTT.

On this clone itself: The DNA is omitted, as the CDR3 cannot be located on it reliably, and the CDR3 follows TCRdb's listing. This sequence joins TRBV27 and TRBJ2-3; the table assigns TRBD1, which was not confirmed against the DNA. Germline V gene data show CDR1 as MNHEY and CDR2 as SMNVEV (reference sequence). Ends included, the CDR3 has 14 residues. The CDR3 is CASSSSQGTDTQYF.

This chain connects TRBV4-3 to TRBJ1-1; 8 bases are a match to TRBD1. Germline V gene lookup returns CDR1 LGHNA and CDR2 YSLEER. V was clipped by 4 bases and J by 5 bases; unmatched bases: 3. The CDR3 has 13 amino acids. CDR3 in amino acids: CASSRQGRTEAFF. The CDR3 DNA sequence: TGCGCCAGCAGCCGACAGGGGCGGACTGAAGCTTTCTTT.